Shown below are 3 T cell receptor beta chains from a single sample sequenced in a study of Graves' ophthalmopathy and Graves' hyperthyroidism. RNA transcripts provided the template for amplifying TCR beta CDR3 regions. HTBI primers primed a first-round RT-PCR, and a second-round multiplex PCR followed. Each CDR3 protein gets one entry after TCRdb re-called the multiplex PCR reads with MiXCR. The table has 740,000 or so distinct CDR3 sequences, roughly two fifths seen once. Sequenced material: peripheral blood. The receptor set was obtained from an adult man with Graves' ophthalmopathy.

V is TRBV25-1 and J is TRBJ2-7, with D maybe TRBD1 (6 bases). From germline, CDR1 is MGHDK and CDR2 SYGVNS. The CDR3 runs 15 residues. V was cut by 5 bases and J by 3 bases, with 17 bases left in between. The CDR3 reads CASSSPGQNDYEQYF. The CDR3 DNA follows: TGTGCCAGCAGTTCCCCCGGACAGAACGACTACGAGCAGTACTTC.

Worth noting for this clonotype: Germline and junction disagree at one end, which may indicate a read error. The rearrangement uses TRBV24-1 and TRBJ1-5, with D tentatively TRBD1 (5 bases). There are 15 residues in the CDR3. The germline gives CDR1 KGHDR, CDR2 SFDVKD. CDR3: CASSSPGLGNQPQHF. In DNA form, the CDR3 reads TGTGCCAGCAGTTCACCGGGACTTGGAAATCAGCCCCAGCATTTT.

This clonotype has just a few counts. The chain is built from TRBV7-9 and TRBJ1-2, with a tentative D call TRBD1 (5 bases). The CDR3 length is 17 residues. Germline-derived CDR1 and CDR2 are SEHNR and FQNEAQ (reference sequence). V was cut by 1 base and J by 3 bases, with 18 bases left in between. CDR3 amino acids: CASSLGVGQGEDYGYTF. As DNA, the CDR3 is TGTGCCAGCAGCTTAGGGGTTGGGCAGGGAGAAGACTATGGCTACACCTTC.